This is a list of T cell receptor beta chains from one sample in a study of blood T cell repertoires in COVID-19. Measured with immunoSEQ multiplex PCR; TCRdb has only the in-frame clones, and not every one. Of approximately 160,000 clones in the sample, around four fifths were seen once. The specimen sequenced was PBMCs or T cells enriched from blood (not recorded which). Receptor source: a man between 45 and 60 years old who had recovered from COVID-19. The CDR3 runs from the conserved cysteine through the conserved F or W. A D gene is named only where the DNA matches it firmly. Part of the rows lack a size; the others show once, few, many or a class for expanded clones.

d_gene	v_gene	abundance	j_gene	CDR3aa	CDR3nt
-	TRBV10-3	-	TRBJ2-5	CAIAPRTNEETQYF	TGTGCCATCGCCCCCCGGACAAATGAAGAGACCCAGTACTTC
-	TRBV18	-	TRBJ2-7	CASSLSAGASVSYEQYF	TGTGCCAGCTCACTCTCGGCGGGGGCATCTGTCTCCTACGAGCAGTACTTC
-	TRBV11-3	-	TRBJ1-3	CASSPHREHSGNTIYF	TGTGCCAGCAGCCCACACAGGGAACACTCTGGAAACACCATATATTTT
TRBD2	TRBV9	-	TRBJ2-3	CASSAGWTSGGAKGTDTQYF	TGTGCCAGCAGCGCCGGATGGACTAGCGGGGGGGCGAAGGGCACAGATACGCAGTATTTT
TRBD1	TRBV6-5	-	TRBJ1-6	CASRDRVSPLHF	TGTGCCAGCAGAGACAGGGTCTCACCCCTCCACTTT
-	TRBV29-1	-	TRBJ2-2	CSVARTANTGELFF	TGCAGCGTTGCCCGGACTGCGAACACCGGGGAGCTGTTTTTT
TRBD1	TRBV19	few	TRBJ1-5	CASSIGQGANQPQHF	TGTGCCAGTAGTATCGGGCAGGGGGCGAATCAGCCCCAGCATTTT
TRBD1	TRBV7-2	-	TRBJ2-3	CASSPRPTGGGGDTQYF	TGTGCCAGCAGCCCCCGCCCGACAGGGGGCGGGGGAGATACGCAGTATTTT
-	TRBV6-5	-	TRBJ2-2	CASSYDSQLVGELFF	TGTGCCAGCAGTTACGACAGCCAACTTGTCGGGGAGCTGTTTTTT
-	TRBV9	-	TRBJ2-5	CASSVGQQLTETQYF	TGTGCCAGCAGCGTAGGACAGCAGCTTACAGAGACCCAGTACTTC
TRBD1	TRBV12-5	-	TRBJ1-1	CASGSNGQGMGTEAFF	TGTGCTAGTGGTTCCAATGGACAGGGGATGGGGACTGAAGCTTTCTTT
-	TRBV7-2	-	TRBJ2-3	CASNLGLTTDTQYF	TGTGCCAGCAACCTGGGACTGACCACAGATACGCAGTATTTT
-	TRBV3-1/TRBV3-2	-	TRBJ1-5	CASSQGGNQPQHF	TGTGCCAGCAGCCAAGGAGGGAATCAGCCCCAGCATTTT
-	TRBV7-2	-	TRBJ1-1	CASSPDSLSEAFF	TGTGCCAGCAGCCCTGACAGTCTCTCTGAAGCTTTCTTT
-	TRBV2	-	TRBJ1-2	CASTESQGHGYTF	TGTGCCAGCACGGAATCGCAGGGTCATGGCTACACCTTC
TRBD2	TRBV4-3	-	TRBJ2-1	CASSQGTGGSYNEQFF	TGCGCCAGCAGCCAAGGCACGGGGGGGAGTTACAATGAGCAGTTCTTC
TRBD1	TRBV4-2	-	TRBJ2-7	CASSSQGYEQYF	TGTGCCAGCAGCTCACAGGGGTACGAGCAGTACTTC